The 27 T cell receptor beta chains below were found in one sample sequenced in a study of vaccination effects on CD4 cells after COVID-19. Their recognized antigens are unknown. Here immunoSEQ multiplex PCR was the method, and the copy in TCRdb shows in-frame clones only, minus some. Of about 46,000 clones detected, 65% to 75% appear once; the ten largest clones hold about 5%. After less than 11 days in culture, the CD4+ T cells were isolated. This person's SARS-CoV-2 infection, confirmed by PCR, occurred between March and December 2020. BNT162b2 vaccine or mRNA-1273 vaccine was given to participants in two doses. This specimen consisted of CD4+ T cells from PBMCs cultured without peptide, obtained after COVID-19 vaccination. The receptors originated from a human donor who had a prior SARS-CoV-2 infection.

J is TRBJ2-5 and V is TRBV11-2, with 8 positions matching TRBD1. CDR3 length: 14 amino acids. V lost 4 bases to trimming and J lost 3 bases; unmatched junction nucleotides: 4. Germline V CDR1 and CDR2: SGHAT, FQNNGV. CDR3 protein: CASSSNRGKETQYF. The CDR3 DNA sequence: TGTGCCAGCAGCTCTAACAGGGGGAAAGAGACCCAGTACTTC.

The CDR3 sequence: CSASAPGGTRGINEQFF. In nucleotides, the CDR3 is TGCAGTGCTAGTGCCCCTGGGGGGACTAGAGGTATCAATGAGCAGTTCTTC. The chain carries TRBV20-1 and TRBJ2-1, with 8 bases identical to TRBD2. The CDR3 runs to 17 residues. CDR1 and CDR2 from the germline V gene are DFQATT and SNEGSKA (reference sequence). The V segment lost 3 bases and the J segment 6 bases; nucleotides outside the gene matches: 16.

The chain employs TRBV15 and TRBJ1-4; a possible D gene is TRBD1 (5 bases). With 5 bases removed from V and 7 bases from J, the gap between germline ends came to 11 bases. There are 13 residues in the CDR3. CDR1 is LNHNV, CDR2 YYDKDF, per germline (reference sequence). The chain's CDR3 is CATSARRVEKLFF. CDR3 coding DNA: TGTGCCACCAGCGCGCGCAGGGTTGAAAAACTGTTTTTT.

CDR3 bases: TGTGCCAGCAGCTTGGGGACAGGGTTGAACTATGGCTACACCTTC. Translated: CASSLGTGLNYGYTF. This sequence joins TRBV5-4 and TRBJ1-2; TRBD1 aligns across 8 bases. Trimming at V came to 0 bases and at J to 2 bases, leaving 3 bases not matched to a gene. This CDR3 is built from 15 residues. Germline lookup yields CDR1 SGHNT and CDR2 YYREEE (reference sequence).

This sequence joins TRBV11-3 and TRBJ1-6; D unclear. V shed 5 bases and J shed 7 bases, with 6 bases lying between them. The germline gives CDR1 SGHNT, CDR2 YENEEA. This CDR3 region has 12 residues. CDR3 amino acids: CASSATNSPLHF. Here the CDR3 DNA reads TGTGCCAGCAGCGCGACGAATTCACCCCTCCACTTT.

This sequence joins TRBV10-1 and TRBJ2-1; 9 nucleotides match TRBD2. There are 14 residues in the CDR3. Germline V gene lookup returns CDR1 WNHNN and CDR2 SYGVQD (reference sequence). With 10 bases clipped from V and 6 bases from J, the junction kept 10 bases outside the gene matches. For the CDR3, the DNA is TGCGCCACCGAATTAGCGGGAGTGGGCAATGAGCAGTTCTTC. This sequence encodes CATELAGVGNEQFF.

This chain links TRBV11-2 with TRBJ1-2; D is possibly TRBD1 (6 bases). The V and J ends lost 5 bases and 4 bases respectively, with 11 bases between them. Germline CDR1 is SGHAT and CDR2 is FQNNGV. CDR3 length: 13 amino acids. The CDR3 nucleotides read TGTGCCAGCAGCCGAGGGGGGGTCTATGGCTACACCTTC. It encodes CASSRGGVYGYTF. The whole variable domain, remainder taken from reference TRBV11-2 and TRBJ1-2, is EAGVAQSPRYKIIEKRQSVAFWCNPISGHATLYWYQQILGQGPKLLIQFQNNGVVDDSQLPKDRFSAERLKGVDSTLKIQPAKLEDSAVYLCASSRGGVYGYTFGSGTRLTVV.

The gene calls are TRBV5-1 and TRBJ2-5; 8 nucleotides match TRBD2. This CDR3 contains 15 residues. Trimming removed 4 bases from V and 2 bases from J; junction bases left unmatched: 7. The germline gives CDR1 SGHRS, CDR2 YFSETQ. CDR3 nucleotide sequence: TGCGCCAGCAGCCCGGGACTAGTAACTCAAGAGACCCAGTACTTC. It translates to CASSPGLVTQETQYF.

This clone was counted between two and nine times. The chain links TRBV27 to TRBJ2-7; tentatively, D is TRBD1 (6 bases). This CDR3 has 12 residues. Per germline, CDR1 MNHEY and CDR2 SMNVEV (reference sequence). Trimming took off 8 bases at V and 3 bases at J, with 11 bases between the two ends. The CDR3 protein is CASGGRVYEQYF. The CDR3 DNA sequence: TGTGCCAGCGGGGGCAGGGTCTACGAGCAGTACTTC.

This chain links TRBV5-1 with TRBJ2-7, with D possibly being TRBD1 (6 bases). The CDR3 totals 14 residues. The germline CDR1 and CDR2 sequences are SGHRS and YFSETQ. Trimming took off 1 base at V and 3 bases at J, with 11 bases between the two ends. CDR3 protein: CASSLSVRGYEQYF. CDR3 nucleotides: TGCGCCAGCAGCTTGTCGGTCAGGGGCTACGAGCAGTACTTC. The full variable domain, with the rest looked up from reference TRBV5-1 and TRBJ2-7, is KAGVTQTPRYLIKTRGQQVTLSCSPISGHRSVSWYQQTPGQGLQFLFEYFSETQRNKGNFPGRFSGRQFSNSRSEMNVSTLELGDSALYLCASSLSVRGYEQYFGPGTRLTVT.

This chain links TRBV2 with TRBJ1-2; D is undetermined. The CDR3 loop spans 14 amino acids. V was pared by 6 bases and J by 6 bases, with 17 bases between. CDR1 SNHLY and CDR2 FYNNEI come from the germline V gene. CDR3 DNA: TGTGCCAGCAGCTTTGGAACAGTAATAAATGGCTACACCTTC. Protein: CASSFGTVINGYTF.

CDR3 amino acids: CASGHLLSTEAFF. CDR3 nucleotides: TGTGCCAGCGGCCATCTGCTGAGCACTGAAGCTTTCTTT. J is TRBJ1-1 and V is TRBV11-2; D is unresolved. Germline CDR1 SGHAT, CDR2 FQNNGV. The CDR3 runs 13 residues. Trimming took 8 bases from V and 4 from J, leaving 14 bases between them.

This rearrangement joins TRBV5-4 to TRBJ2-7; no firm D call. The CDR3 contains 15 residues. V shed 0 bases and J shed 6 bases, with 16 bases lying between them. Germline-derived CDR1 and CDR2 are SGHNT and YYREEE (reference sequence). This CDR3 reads CASSLGGPRAGEQYF. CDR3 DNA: TGTGCCAGCAGCTTGGGTGGGCCTAGAGCAGGCGAGCAGTACTTC. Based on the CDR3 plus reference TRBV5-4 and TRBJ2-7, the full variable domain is ETGVTQSPTHLIKTRGQQVTLRCSSQSGHNTVSWYQQALGQGPQFIFQYYREEENGRGNFPPRFSGLQFPNYSSELNVNALELDDSALYLCASSLGGPRAGEQYFGPGTRLTVT.

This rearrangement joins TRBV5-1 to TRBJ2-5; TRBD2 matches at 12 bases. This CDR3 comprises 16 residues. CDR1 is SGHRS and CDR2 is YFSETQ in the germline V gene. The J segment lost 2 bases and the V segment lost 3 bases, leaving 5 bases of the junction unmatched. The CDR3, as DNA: TGCGCCAGCAGCTCCGGACTAGCGGGAAGTCAAGAGACCCAGTACTTC. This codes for CASSSGLAGSQETQYF.

Here the CDR3 reads CASSLVPAATGELFF. The CDR3 DNA reads as TGTGCCAGCAGCTTAGTTCCCGCGGCCACCGGGGAGCTGTTTTTT. The genes are TRBV7-6 and TRBJ2-2; D remains ambiguous. Deletions cut 1 base from V and 4 bases from J, with 10 bases between. This CDR3 is built from 15 residues. Germline V gene data show CDR1 as SGHVS and CDR2 as FNYEAQ.

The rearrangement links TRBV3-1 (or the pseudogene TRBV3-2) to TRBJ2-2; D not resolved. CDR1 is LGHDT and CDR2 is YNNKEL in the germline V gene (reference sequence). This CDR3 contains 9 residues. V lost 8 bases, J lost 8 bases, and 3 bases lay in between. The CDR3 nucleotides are TGTGCCAGCGGGGGGGAGCTGTTTTTT. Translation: CASGGELFF.

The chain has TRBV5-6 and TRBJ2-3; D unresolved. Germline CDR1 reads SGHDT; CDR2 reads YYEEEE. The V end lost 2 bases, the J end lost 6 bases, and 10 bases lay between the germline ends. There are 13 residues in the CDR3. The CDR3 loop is CASSFTQRDTQYF. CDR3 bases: TGTGCCAGCAGCTTCACCCAAAGGGATACGCAGTATTTT. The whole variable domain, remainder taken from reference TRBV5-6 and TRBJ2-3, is DAGVTQSPTHLIKTRGQQVTLRCSPKSGHDTVSWYQQALGQGPQFIFQYYEEEERQRGNFPDRFSGHQFPNYSSELNVNALLLGDSALYLCASSFTQRDTQYFGPGTRLTVL.

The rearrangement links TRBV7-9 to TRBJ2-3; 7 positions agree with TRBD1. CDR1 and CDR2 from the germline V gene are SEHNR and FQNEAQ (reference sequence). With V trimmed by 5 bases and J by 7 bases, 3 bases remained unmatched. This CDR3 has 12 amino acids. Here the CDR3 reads CASSRQGYTQYF. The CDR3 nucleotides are TGTGCCAGCAGCCGACAGGGCTATACGCAGTATTTT.

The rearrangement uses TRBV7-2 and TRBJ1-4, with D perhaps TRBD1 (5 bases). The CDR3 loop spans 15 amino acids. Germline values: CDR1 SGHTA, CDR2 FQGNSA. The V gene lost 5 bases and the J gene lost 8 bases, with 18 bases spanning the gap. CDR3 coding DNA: TGTGCCAGCAGCCTAGAGAGGGGAGGGAGGGAAAAACTGTTTTTT. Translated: CASSLERGGREKLFF.

Here the CDR3 DNA reads TGTGCCAGCAGTAGACAGTACACTGAAGCTTTCTTT. It encodes CASSRQYTEAFF. The V gene is TRBV28, the J gene TRBJ1-1; weak D call: TRBD1 (5 bases). Germline V gene lookup returns CDR1 MDHEN and CDR2 SYDVKM. There are 12 residues in the CDR3. The germline V and J ends were trimmed by 5 bases and 3 bases, with 7 bases remaining between them.

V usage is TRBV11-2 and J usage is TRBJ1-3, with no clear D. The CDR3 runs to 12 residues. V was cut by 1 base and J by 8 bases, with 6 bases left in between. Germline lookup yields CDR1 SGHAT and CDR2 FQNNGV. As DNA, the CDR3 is TGTGCCAGCAGCTTAGCGGAATACACCATATATTTT. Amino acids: CASSLAEYTIYF.

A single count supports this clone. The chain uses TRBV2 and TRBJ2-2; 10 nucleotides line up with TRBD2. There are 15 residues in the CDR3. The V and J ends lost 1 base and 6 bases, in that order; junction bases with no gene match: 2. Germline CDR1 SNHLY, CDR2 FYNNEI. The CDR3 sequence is CASSEVGLASGELFF. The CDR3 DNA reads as TGTGCCAGCAGTGAAGTGGGACTAGCGTCCGGGGAGCTGTTTTTT.

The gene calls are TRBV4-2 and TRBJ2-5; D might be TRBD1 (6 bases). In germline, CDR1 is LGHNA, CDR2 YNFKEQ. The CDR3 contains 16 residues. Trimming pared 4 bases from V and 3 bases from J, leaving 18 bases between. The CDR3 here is CASSRRFPGHKETQYF. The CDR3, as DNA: TGTGCCAGCAGCCGGAGATTTCCGGGACATAAAGAGACCCAGTACTTC.

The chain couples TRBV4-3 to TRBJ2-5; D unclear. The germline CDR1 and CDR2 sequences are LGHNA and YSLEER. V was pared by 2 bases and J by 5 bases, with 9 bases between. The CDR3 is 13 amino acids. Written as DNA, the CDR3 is TGCGCCAGCAGCCAAACTTTATCGGAGACCCAGTACTTC. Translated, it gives CASSQTLSETQYF.

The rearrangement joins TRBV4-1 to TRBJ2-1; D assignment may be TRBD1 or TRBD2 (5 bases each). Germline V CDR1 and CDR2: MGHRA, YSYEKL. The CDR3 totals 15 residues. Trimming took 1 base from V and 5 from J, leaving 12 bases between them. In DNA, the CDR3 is TGCGCCAGCAGCCAAGCCGGGACGGAACACAATGAGCAGTTCTTC. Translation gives CASSQAGTEHNEQFF.

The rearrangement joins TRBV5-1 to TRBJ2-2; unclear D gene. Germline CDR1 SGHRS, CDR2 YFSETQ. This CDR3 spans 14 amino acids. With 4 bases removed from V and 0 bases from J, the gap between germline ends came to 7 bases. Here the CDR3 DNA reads TGCGCCAGCAGCAAGGACGCGAACACCGGGGAGCTGTTTTTT. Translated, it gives CASSKDANTGELFF.

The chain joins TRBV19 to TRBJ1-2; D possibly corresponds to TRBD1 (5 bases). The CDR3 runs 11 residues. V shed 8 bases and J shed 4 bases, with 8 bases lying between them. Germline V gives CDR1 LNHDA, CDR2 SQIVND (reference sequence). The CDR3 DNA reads TGTGCCAGTTTGGACACCTATGGCTACACCTTC. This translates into CASLDTYGYTF. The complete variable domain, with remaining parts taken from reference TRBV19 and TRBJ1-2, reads DGGITQSPKYLFRKEGQNVTLSCEQNLNHDAMYWYRQDPGQGLRLIYYSQIVNDFQKGDIAEGYSVSREKKESFPLTVTSAQKNPTAFYLCASLDTYGYTFGSGTRLTVV.